This entry concerns a single T cell receptor (beta chain). Other DNA sequences in this sample translate to the same CDR3. This record belongs to a study of blood T cell repertoires in COVID-19. Study-wide context: Samples of COVID-19 (acute and convalescent) were obtained from the United States, Italy and Spain.

The CDR3 has 15 amino acids. The junction had 3 bases not matched to a gene; V was cut back by 4 bases and J by 1 base. The germline gives CDR1 SGHNT, CDR2 YYREEE (reference sequence). Profiling relied on immunoSEQ multiplex PCR, and the TCRdb table lists in-frame clones only, not all of them. The data hold over 200,000 clones, with approximately 84% observed a single time. The receptor was isolated from a middle-aged man with active or convalescent COVID-19. This chain links TRBV5-4 with TRBJ2-2, with 8 bases fitting TRBD1. Sequences were obtained from peripheral blood. This chain's CDR3 is CASSLGTGNTGELFF. The CDR3 DNA reads as TGTGCCAGCAGCCTGGGGACAGGGAACACCGGGGAGCTGTTTTTT. The full variable domain, its missing parts supplied by reference TRBV5-4 and TRBJ2-2, is ETGVTQSPTHLIKTRGQQVTLRCSSQSGHNTVSWYQQALGQGPQFIFQYYREEENGRGNFPPRFSGLQFPNYSSELNVNALELDDSALYLCASSLGTGNTGELFFGEGSRLTVL.